This TCR beta chain was identified during a study of blood T cell repertoires in COVID-19. Study-level information: Acute and convalescent COVID-19 samples came from the United States, Italy and Spain. T cells, B-cell-depleted T cells, or PBMCs provided the cDNA or gDNA that served as material.

Under the authors' procedure: Cell counts per sample came from amplifying reference gene primers. TCRdb's copy holds only in-frame clones and misses some; the assay was immunoSEQ multiplex PCR. V, J and clone size reflect that table, while D and trimming were determined from the DNA. The table records around 250,000 clones, around four fifths of them present only once. V lost 0 bases, J lost 2 bases, and 5 bases stayed unmatched. The CDR3 consists of 16 residues. Germline V CDR1 and CDR2: MNHNY, SVGAGI (reference sequence). The chain employs TRBV6-6 and TRBJ2-3; 7 bases align to TRBD2. This TCR derives from a man under 40 who had recovered from COVID-19. Sequenced: peripheral blood. The CDR3 nucleotides read TGTGCCAGCAGTTACTCGTGGGGGGGTAACACAGATACGCAGTATTTT. This translates into CASSYSWGGNTDTQYF.